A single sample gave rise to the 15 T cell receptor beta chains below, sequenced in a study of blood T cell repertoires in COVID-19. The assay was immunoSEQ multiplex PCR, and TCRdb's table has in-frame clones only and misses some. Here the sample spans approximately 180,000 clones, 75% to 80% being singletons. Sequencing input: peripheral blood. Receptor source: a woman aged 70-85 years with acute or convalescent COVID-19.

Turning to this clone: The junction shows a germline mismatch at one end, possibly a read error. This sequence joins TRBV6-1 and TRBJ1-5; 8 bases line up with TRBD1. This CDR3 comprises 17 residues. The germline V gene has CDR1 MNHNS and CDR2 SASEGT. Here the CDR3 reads CASSELGQGWVNQPQHF. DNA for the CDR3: TGTGCTAGCAGTGAATTAGGACAGGGATGGGTCAATCAGCCCCAGCATTTT.

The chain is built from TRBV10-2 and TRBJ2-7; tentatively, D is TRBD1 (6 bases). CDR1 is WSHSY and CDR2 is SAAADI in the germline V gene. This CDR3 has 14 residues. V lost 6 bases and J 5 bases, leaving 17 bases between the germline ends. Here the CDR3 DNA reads TGCGCCAGCAGACTAACAGGGAACGTCGACGAGCAGTACTTC. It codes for CASRLTGNVDEQYF.

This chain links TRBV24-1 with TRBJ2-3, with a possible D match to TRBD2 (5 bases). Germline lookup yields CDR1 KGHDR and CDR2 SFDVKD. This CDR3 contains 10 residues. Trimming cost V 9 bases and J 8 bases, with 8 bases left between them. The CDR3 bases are TGTGCCACCCGGGGTGGTACGCAGTATTTT. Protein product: CATRGGTQYF.

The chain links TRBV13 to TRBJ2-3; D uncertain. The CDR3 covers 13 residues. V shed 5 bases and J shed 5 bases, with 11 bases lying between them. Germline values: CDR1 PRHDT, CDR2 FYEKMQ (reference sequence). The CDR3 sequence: CASSRYQIDTQYF. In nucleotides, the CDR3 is TGTGCCAGCAGCCGTTACCAGATAGATACGCAGTATTTT.

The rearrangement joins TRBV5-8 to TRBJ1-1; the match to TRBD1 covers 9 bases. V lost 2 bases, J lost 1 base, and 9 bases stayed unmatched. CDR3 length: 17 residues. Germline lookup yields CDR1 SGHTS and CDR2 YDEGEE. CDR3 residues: CASSFTGTGWRNTEAFF. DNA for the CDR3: TGTGCCAGCAGCTTTACCGGGACAGGGTGGAGGAACACTGAAGCTTTCTTT.

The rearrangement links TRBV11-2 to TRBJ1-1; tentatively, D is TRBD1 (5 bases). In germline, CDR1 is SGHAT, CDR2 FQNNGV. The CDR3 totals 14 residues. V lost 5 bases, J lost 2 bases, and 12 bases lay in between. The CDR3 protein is CASSDNRRNTEAFF. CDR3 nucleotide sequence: TGTGCCAGCAGCGACAACAGGAGAAACACTGAAGCTTTCTTT.

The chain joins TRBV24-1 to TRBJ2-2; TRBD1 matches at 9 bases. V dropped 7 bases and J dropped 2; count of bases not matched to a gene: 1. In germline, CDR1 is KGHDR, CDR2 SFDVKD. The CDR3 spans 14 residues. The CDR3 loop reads CATRGQGNTGELFF. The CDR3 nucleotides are TGTGCCACCAGGGGACAGGGAAACACCGGGGAGCTGTTTTTT.

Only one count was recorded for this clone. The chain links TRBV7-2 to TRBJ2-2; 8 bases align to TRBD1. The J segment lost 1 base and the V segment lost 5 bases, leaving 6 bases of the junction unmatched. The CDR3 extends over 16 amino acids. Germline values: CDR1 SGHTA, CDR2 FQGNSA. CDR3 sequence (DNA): TGTGCCAGCAGCCCTCGGACAGGGATGAACACCGGGGAGCTGTTTTTT. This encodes CASSPRTGMNTGELFF.

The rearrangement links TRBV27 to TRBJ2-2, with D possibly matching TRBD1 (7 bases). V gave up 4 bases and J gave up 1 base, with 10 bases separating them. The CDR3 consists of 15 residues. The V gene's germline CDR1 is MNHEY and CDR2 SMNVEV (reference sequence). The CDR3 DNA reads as TGTGCCAGCAGTTCAGGGGGAGGGAACACCGGGGAGCTGTTTTTT. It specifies CASSSGGGNTGELFF.

The CDR3 DNA is TGCGCCAGCAGCTTGGAGCCTCAAGAGACCCAGTACTTC. As protein: CASSLEPQETQYF. The chain uses TRBV5-1 and TRBJ2-5; no firm D call. This CDR3 is 13 amino acids long. The germline V and J ends were trimmed by 0 bases and 2 bases, with 5 bases remaining between them. Germline CDR1 reads SGHRS; CDR2 reads YFSETQ.

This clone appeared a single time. CDR3 nucleotide sequence: TGTGCCTGGAGGTCTTCAGGGGTTGTCGGCTACACCTTC. It translates to CAWRSSGVVGYTF. The genes are TRBV30 and TRBJ1-2, with a tentative D call TRBD1 (6 bases). The CDR3 is made up of 13 amino acids. The V gene lost 3 bases and the J gene lost 8 bases, with 16 bases spanning the gap. In germline, CDR1 is GTSNPN, CDR2 SVGIG (reference sequence).

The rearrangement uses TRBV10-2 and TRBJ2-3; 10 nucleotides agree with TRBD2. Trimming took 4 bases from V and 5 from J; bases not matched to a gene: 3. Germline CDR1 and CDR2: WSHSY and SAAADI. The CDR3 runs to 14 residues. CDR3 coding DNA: TGCGCCAGCAGTGGCACTAGCGGGAAAGATACGCAGTATTTT. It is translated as CASSGTSGKDTQYF.

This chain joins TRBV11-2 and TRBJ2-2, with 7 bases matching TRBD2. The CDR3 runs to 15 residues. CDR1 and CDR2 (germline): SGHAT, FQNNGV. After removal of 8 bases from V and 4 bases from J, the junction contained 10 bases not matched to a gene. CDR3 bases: TGTGCCAGCGGGGGGGAACTGGCGGTCACCGGGGAGCTGTTTTTT. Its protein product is CASGGELAVTGELFF.

The CDR3 is CASSYRGKRYEQYF. The CDR3 nucleotides are TGTGCCAGCAGTTACAGGGGGAAAAGGTACGAGCAGTACTTC. The rearrangement joins TRBV6-5 to TRBJ2-7, with D possibly TRBD1 on 6 matching bases. V was cut by 2 bases and J by 4 bases, with 12 bases left in between. The CDR3 runs 14 residues. Germline loops: CDR1 MNHEY, CDR2 SVGAGI.

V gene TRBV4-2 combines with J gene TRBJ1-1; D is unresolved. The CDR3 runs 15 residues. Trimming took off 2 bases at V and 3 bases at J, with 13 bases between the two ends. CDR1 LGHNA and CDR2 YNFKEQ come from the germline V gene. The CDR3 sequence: CASSQTAGLDTEAFF. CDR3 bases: TGTGCCAGCAGCCAAACCGCGGGGTTGGACACTGAAGCTTTCTTT.